What follows are 21 T cell receptor beta chains derived from one specimen sequenced in a study of beta chain features in type 1 diabetes. Antigens of these TCRs are unknown. Study-level results: TCRB CDR3 length was moderately but significantly reduced in all four CD4+ subsets of Type 1 diabetes patients.

The study reverse transcribed the entire isolated RNA, so it sequenced expressed TCRB transcripts. The table came from immunoSEQ multiplex PCR; TCRdb's copy has only in-frame clones and leaves some out. The sample has around 250,000 clones, approximately 15% seen once. Sequences were obtained from naive CD4+ T cells from blood. The receptors were gathered from a man younger than 45 with type 1 diabetes.

The rearrangement uses TRBV7-6 and TRBJ1-4, with a tentative D call TRBD1 (6 bases). V lost 3 bases and J 5 bases, leaving 10 bases between the germline ends. Per the germline V gene, CDR1 is SGHVS and CDR2 is FNYEAQ. This CDR3 is 14 amino acids long. This CDR3 is CASSLGATNEKLFF. In DNA form, the CDR3 reads TGTGCCAGCAGCTTGGGGGCTACCAATGAAAAACTGTTTTTT.

V and J are TRBV2 and TRBJ2-5; D ambiguous. Trimming removed 10 bases from V and 1 base from J, with 13 bases in between. The germline gives CDR1 SNHLY, CDR2 FYNNEI. This CDR3 is 13 amino acids long. The CDR3 loop reads CATSQWSQETQYF. The DNA of the CDR3 is TGTGCCACCTCCCAGTGGAGCCAAGAGACCCAGTACTTC. Full variable domain (missing parts from reference TRBV2 and TRBJ2-5): EPEVTQTPSHQVTQMGQEVILRCVPISNHLYFYWYRQILGQKVEFLVSFYNNEISEKSEIFDDQFSVERPDGSNFTLKIRSTKLEDSAMYFCATSQWSQETQYFGPGTRLLVL.

V usage is TRBV5-1 and J usage is TRBJ2-7; TRBD2 matches 11 bases. The length of the CDR3 is 17 residues. Per germline, CDR1 SGHRS and CDR2 YFSETQ. With 4 bases clipped from V and 2 bases from J, the junction kept 11 bases outside the gene matches. CDR3 region: CASSPGVISGGAYEQYF. CDR3 bases: TGCGCCAGCAGCCCGGGCGTGATTAGCGGGGGGGCCTACGAGCAGTACTTC.

V is TRBV9 and J is TRBJ1-4, with a possible D match to TRBD1 (6 bases). Germline CDR1 and CDR2: SGDLS and YYNGEE. The CDR3 totals 15 residues. The V and J ends lost 0 bases and 5 bases respectively, with 11 bases between them. As DNA, the CDR3 is TGTGCCAGCAGCGTAGGGTCACAGGGCAATGAAAAACTGTTTTTT. Translated, it gives CASSVGSQGNEKLFF.

The table lists this clone with a few counts. This chain links TRBV2 with TRBJ2-3, with no clear D. Trimming cost V 3 bases and J 2 bases, with 9 bases left between them. CDR3 length: 14 amino acids. CDR1 is SNHLY and CDR2 is FYNNEI in the germline V gene. This CDR3 is CASSDLGSTDTQYF. CDR3 DNA sequence: TGTGCCAGCAGTGATCTAGGCTCCACAGATACGCAGTATTTT.

The sample holds a few counts of this clone. The V call is TRBV21-1, the J call TRBJ1-2. TRBV21-1 is annotated as a pseudogene. There are 14 residues in the CDR3. CDR3 amino acids: CASSNGGNSYGYTF. DNA of the CDR3: TGTGCCAGCAGCAACGGGGGGAACAGTTATGGCTACACCTTC.

The gene calls are TRBV27 and TRBJ2-7, with 7 nucleotides matching TRBD1. CDR1 and CDR2 (germline): MNHEY, SMNVEV (reference sequence). The CDR3 is 14 residues long. V gave up 2 bases and J gave up 2 bases; unmatched junction bases: 3. DNA of the CDR3: TGTGCCAGCAGTTTAGGGGACAGAGCCTACGAGCAGTACTTC. This codes for CASSLGDRAYEQYF.

The rearrangement joins TRBV19 to TRBJ1-2; D is perhaps TRBD1 (6 bases). The CDR3 has 16 residues. V dropped 0 bases and J dropped 7 bases, with 18 bases sitting between them. Germline assignment: CDR1 LNHDA and CDR2 SQIVND (reference sequence). CDR3 sequence (DNA): TGTGCCAGTAGTATAGATTTCGACAGGCGGTATGGTGGCTACACCTTC. It yields the protein CASSIDFDRRYGGYTF. Based on the CDR3 plus reference TRBV19 and TRBJ1-2, the full variable domain is DGGITQSPKYLFRKEGQNVTLSCEQNLNHDAMYWYRQDPGQGLRLIYYSQIVNDFQKGDIAEGYSVSREKKESFPLTVTSAQKNPTAFYLCASSIDFDRRYGGYTFGSGTRLTVV.

The CDR3 reads CASSPGRRTDTQYF. The CDR3 DNA follows: TGCGCCAGCAGTCCAGGGCGTCGCACAGATACGCAGTATTTT. J is TRBJ2-3 and V is TRBV23-1; D is possibly TRBD1 (5 bases). TRBV23-1 carries the ORF label, with uncertain function. Trimming removed 4 bases at V and 1 base at J, with 9 bases between. The CDR3 covers 14 residues.

The rearrangement links TRBV2 to TRBJ2-2; D remains unclear. With 3 bases removed from V and 6 bases from J, the gap between germline ends came to 5 bases. The CDR3 has 12 residues. Germline-derived CDR1 and CDR2 are SNHLY and FYNNEI. CDR3 sequence: CASSDGAGELFF. CDR3 in DNA: TGTGCCAGCAGTGATGGAGCCGGGGAGCTGTTTTTT.

The rearrangement joins TRBV29-1 to TRBJ1-5, with a weak D call TRBD1 (5 bases). The V and J ends lost 2 bases and 5 bases respectively, with 10 bases between them. Germline V lookup: CDR1 SQVTM, CDR2 ANQGSEA. The CDR3 loop spans 13 amino acids. This chain's CDR3 is CSVEQGGDQPQHF. The CDR3 DNA sequence: TGCAGCGTTGAACAGGGAGGTGATCAGCCCCAGCATTTT.

This chain uses TRBV2 with TRBJ2-7, with D possibly matching TRBD1 (6 bases). V gave up 1 base and J gave up 2 bases, with 6 bases separating them. Germline CDR1 is SNHLY and CDR2 is FYNNEI. This CDR3 spans 13 amino acids. This CDR3 is CASSEDRAYEQYF. The DNA for the CDR3 is TGTGCCAGCAGTGAAGACAGGGCCTACGAGCAGTACTTC.

Regarding this clone: The germline gene is not matched at one end of the junction; a read error may be the cause. J is TRBJ2-5 and V is TRBV18; D might be TRBD2 (6 bases). The CDR3 spans 14 residues. Germline CDR1 reads KGHSH; CDR2 reads LQKENI. In DNA, the CDR3 is TGTGCCAGCCCACCGGGAGAGGGACAAGAGACCCAGTACTTC. Its translation is CASPPGEGQETQYF.

This clone has just a few counts. The chain recombines TRBV27 with TRBJ1-2; D is uncertain. The CDR3 length is 9 residues. Looked up from germline, CDR1 is MNHEY and CDR2 is SMNVEV (reference sequence). V was trimmed by 10 bases and J by 7 bases, leaving 7 bases between them. The CDR3 nucleotides read TGTGCCACTCGAGTTGGCTACACCTTC. Translating gives CATRVGYTF.

The gene calls are TRBV19 and TRBJ2-7, with D unclear. Germline CDR1 LNHDA, CDR2 SQIVND (reference sequence). The CDR3 is made up of 14 amino acids. The V end lost 7 bases, the J end lost 0 bases, and 13 bases lay between the germline ends. CDR3 sequence reads: CASKIDPLSYEQYF. CDR3 DNA sequence: TGTGCCAGTAAAATAGATCCTCTCTCCTACGAGCAGTACTTC.

In this sample, this clone turned up a few times. The chain uses TRBV2 and TRBJ1-2; TRBD1 is a possible D gene (6 bases). V lost 0 bases and J lost 5, with 10 bases in between. This CDR3 contains 14 residues. Germline V gene lookup returns CDR1 SNHLY and CDR2 FYNNEI. CDR3 sequence: CASSEAGGGYGYTF. The CDR3 DNA is TGTGCCAGCAGTGAAGCTGGGGGCGGGTATGGCTACACCTTC.

As regards this clone: Other nucleotide sequences in the sample specify the same CDR3. V usage is TRBV6-1 and J usage is TRBJ2-3, with D perhaps matching TRBD2 (5 bases). This CDR3 region has 12 residues. Deletions cut 6 bases from V and 6 bases from J, with 10 bases between. Germline values: CDR1 MNHNS, CDR2 SASEGT. CDR3 region: CASSPLADTQYF. In DNA form, the CDR3 reads TGTGCCAGCAGCCCCCTAGCTGATACGCAGTATTTT.

This chain uses TRBV5-1 with TRBJ1-1, with 9 bases identical to TRBD1. The CDR3 sequence is 15 residues long. Germline V lookup: CDR1 SGHRS, CDR2 YFSETQ. V shed 7 bases and J 1 base; nucleotides not matched to a gene: 8. The CDR3 coding sequence is TGCGCCAGCGAAACAGGGACAGGGCCGAACACTGAAGCTTTCTTT. Translation gives CASETGTGPNTEAFF.

This rearrangement joins TRBV11-1 to TRBJ2-5; TRBD2 is a possible D gene (5 bases). Germline values: CDR1 SGHAT, CDR2 FQDESV (reference sequence). V was pared by 5 bases and J by 5 bases, with 15 bases between. The CDR3 spans 14 residues. DNA for the CDR3: TGTGCCAGCAGCCCCCCGGGATGGAGCGAGACCCAGTACTTC. Its protein product is CASSPPGWSETQYF. Filled out from reference TRBV11-1 and TRBJ2-5, the complete variable domain reads EAEVAQSPRYKITEKSQAVAFWCDPISGHATLYWYRQILGQGPELLVQFQDESVVDDSQLPKDRFSAERLKGVDSTLKIQPAELGDSAMYLCASSPPGWSETQYFGPGTRLLVL.

The chain combines TRBV19 with TRBJ2-7, with TRBD1 matching 8 bases. CDR1 is LNHDA, CDR2 SQIVND, per germline (reference sequence). The CDR3 sequence is 16 residues long. V gave up 2 bases and J gave up 0 bases; unmatched junction bases: 6. CDR3 in amino acids: CASSIYTGTGSYEQYF. The CDR3, as DNA: TGTGCCAGTAGTATATATACCGGGACAGGCTCCTACGAGCAGTACTTC.

The V and J genes are TRBV2 and TRBJ2-3, with 14 bases identical to TRBD2. CDR1 and CDR2 from the germline V gene are SNHLY and FYNNEI. This CDR3 comprises 15 residues. The trim removed 6 bases at V and 6 bases at J, leaving 5 bases unmatched. The CDR3 loop reads CASRRTSGGPDTQYF. CDR3 bases: TGTGCCAGCAGACGGACTAGCGGGGGGCCGGATACGCAGTATTTT.